The rows below give T cell receptor beta chains drawn from one sample of a study of control samples from healthy donors and cancer patients. The protocol was immunoSEQ multiplex PCR, while the TCRdb copy is restricted to in-frame clones and leaves out a portion. The data hold some 140,000 clones, with 88% observed a single time. The source material was blood. These receptors came from a woman in her twenties or thirties in good health. The CDR3 runs from the conserved cysteine through the conserved F or W. A D gene is named only where the DNA matches it firmly. Clone size appears in some rows only: once, few, many, or a class for an expanded clone.

>TRBV2|NA|TRBD1|TRBJ2-1
CASRVGTDYNEQFF
TGTGCCAGCAGGGTCGGGACAGATTACAATGAGCAGTTCTTC
>TRBV5-1|NA|TRBD1|TRBJ2-2
CASRATGVNTGELFF
TGCGCCAGCAGGGCGACAGGGGTAAACACCGGGGAGCTGTTTTTT
>TRBV3-1/TRBV3-2|few|NA|TRBJ2-4
CASSQEGEVQYF
TGTGCCAGCAGCCAAGAGGGTGAGGTTCAGTACTTC
>TRBV7-9|NA|NA|TRBJ2-1
CASSLEQPIYNEQFF
TGTGCCAGCAGCTTAGAACAGCCCATATACAATGAGCAGTTCTTC
>TRBV10-2|NA|NA|TRBJ2-4
CASSESRQKNIQYF
TGCGCCAGCAGTGAGTCGAGACAGAAAAACATTCAGTACTTC
>TRBV7-6|NA|TRBD1|TRBJ1-1
CASSPQTGMNTEAFF
TGTGCCAGCAGCCCTCAGACAGGGATGAACACTGAAGCTTTCTTT
>TRBV29-1|NA|NA|TRBJ2-1
CSVETGEQFF
TGCAGCGTTGAAACGGGAGAGCAGTTCTTC
>TRBV29-1|NA|NA|TRBJ1-5
CSVEGARNQPQHF
TGCAGCGTTGAGGGAGCTCGCAATCAGCCCCAGCATTTT
>TRBV5-1|NA|NA|TRBJ1-1
CASSASGTNTEAFF
TGCGCCAGCAGCGCGTCGGGGACGAACACTGAAGCTTTCTTT
>TRBV11-1|NA|NA|TRBJ1-4
CASSLTANNEKLFF
TGTGCCAGCAGCTTAACAGCAAACAATGAAAAACTGTTTTTT
>TRBV18|NA|NA|TRBJ1-3
CASSPIAGAQNSGNTIYF
TGTGCCAGCTCACCGATCGCAGGGGCCCAAAACTCTGGAAACACCATATATTTT
>TRBV24-1|NA|TRBD2|TRBJ2-1
CATSPRLAETTEQFF
TGTGCCACCAGCCCTCGACTAGCTGAAACTACTGAGCAGTTCTTC
>TRBV3-1/TRBV3-2|NA|NA|TRBJ1-2
CASSQASNGYTF
TGTGCCAGCAGCCAAGCATCCAATGGCTACACCTTC
>TRBV19|once|TRBD2|TRBJ2-1
CASSIRAGMYNEQFF
TGTGCCAGTAGTATAAGAGCGGGAATGTACAATGAGCAGTTCTTC
>TRBV11-3|once|TRBD2|TRBJ2-3
CASSLLGGTDTQYF
TGTGCCAGCAGCTTACTGGGGGGGACAGATACGCAGTATTTT
>TRBV30|once|NA|TRBJ1-1
CAWSVERQEAFF
TGTGCCTGGAGTGTCGAGCGACAAGAAGCTTTCTTT
>TRBV6-1|NA|NA|TRBJ1-1
CASSGTDRIPVAEAFF
TGTGCCAGCAGTGGTACCGACAGGATCCCTGTCGCTGAAGCTTTCTTT
>TRBV25-1|few|TRBD1|TRBJ1-1
CASQRAGGLVTEAFF
TGTGCCTCCCAGCGGGCAGGGGGCTTAGTCACTGAAGCTTTCTTT
>TRBV19|NA|NA|TRBJ1-2
CASRRGLNYGYTF
TGTGCCAGTAGACGTGGCCTTAACTATGGCTACACCTTC
>TRBV7-9|NA|TRBD2|TRBJ2-2
CASSLASSGATGELFF
TGTGCCAGCAGCTTAGCCTCTAGCGGAGCCACCGGGGAGCTGTTTTTT
>TRBV28|NA|TRBD1|TRBJ2-3
CASSLSGTGEFSTDTQYF
TGTGCCAGCAGTTTATCCGGAACAGGGGAGTTTAGCACAGATACGCAGTATTTT
>TRBV2|NA|TRBD1|TRBJ2-7
CASGQGTHEQYF
TGTGCCAGCGGACAGGGAACCCACGAGCAGTACTTC
>TRBV10-1|NA|NA|TRBJ2-1
CARTDNEQFF
TGCGCCAGGACCGACAATGAGCAGTTCTTC
>TRBV30|NA|TRBD2|TRBJ2-1
CAWGGTSGSEQFF
TGTGCCTGGGGCGGGACTAGCGGCAGTGAGCAGTTCTTC
>TRBV2|NA|NA|TRBJ1-2
CASSELGGTYGYTF
TGTGCCAGCAGTGAACTCGGGGGAACCTATGGCTACACCTTC
>TRBV11-1|NA|TRBD1|TRBJ1-1
CASQPRDRNTEAFF
TGTGCCAGCCAACCCCGGGACAGGAACACTGAAGCTTTCTTT
>TRBV6-5|NA|NA|TRBJ2-3
CASSLQGRTDTQYF
TGTGCCAGCAGTTTACAGGGGAGGACAGATACGCAGTATTTT
>TRBV25-1|NA|NA|TRBJ1-5
CASSELGGGSNQPQHF
TGTGCCAGCAGTGAATTGGGGGGTGGGAGCAATCAGCCCCAGCATTTT
>TRBV12-3/TRBV12-4|NA|TRBD1|TRBJ2-1
CASSQGAFNEQFF
TGTGCCAGCAGTCAGGGGGCGTTCAATGAGCAGTTCTTC
>TRBV27|NA|NA|TRBJ1-2
CATKGNYYGYTF
TGTGCCACCAAAGGGAACTACTATGGCTACACCTTC
>TRBV4-2|NA|TRBD1|TRBJ2-7
CASSQEDRGLYEQYF
TGTGCCAGCAGCCAAGAAGACAGGGGGCTTTACGAGCAGTACTTC
>TRBV7-2|NA|TRBD2|TRBJ2-3
CASTLTSGSYTDTQYF
TGTGCCAGCACCTTGACTAGCGGGAGCTACACAGATACGCAGTATTTT
>TRBV5-1|NA|NA|TRBJ1-5
CASSLAPGQPQHF
TGCGCCAGCAGCTTGGCTCCGGGTCAGCCCCAGCATTTT
>TRBV5-1|NA|NA|TRBJ2-5
CASSSNQETQYF
TGCGCCAGCAGCTCGAACCAAGAGACCCAGTACTTC
>TRBV7-8|NA|TRBD1|TRBJ2-7
CASSRRDRGYGEYF
TGTGCCAGCAGCCGCCGGGACAGGGGTTATGGGGAATACTTC
>TRBV5-6|NA|NA|TRBJ1-4
CASTPTPGLTTNEKLFF
TGTGCCAGCACCCCAACCCCCGGACTTACAACTAATGAAAAACTGTTTTTT
>TRBV20-1|NA|NA|TRBJ1-1
CSASRAPGAFF
TGCAGTGCTAGCCGCGCGCCTGGGGCTTTCTTT
>TRBV6-5|NA|NA|TRBJ2-1
CASRPSGPGGQFF
TGTGCCAGCAGGCCTAGCGGGCCAGGGGGGCAGTTCTTC
>TRBV5-1|NA|NA|TRBJ1-1
CASSLEVGVANTEAFF
TGCGCCAGCAGCTTGGAGGTGGGGGTCGCGAACACTGAAGCTTTCTTT
>TRBV7-8|NA|NA|TRBJ2-5
CASSLGAEVGETQYF
TGTGCCAGCAGCTTAGGAGCGGAGGTAGGGGAGACCCAGTACTTC
>TRBV19|once|NA|TRBJ2-2
CASSPGTHSGTGELFF
TGTGCCAGTAGTCCGGGGACCCACTCGGGCACCGGGGAGCTGTTTTTT